The 18 T cell receptor beta chains below were found in one sample sequenced in a study of PD-L1 blockade in urothelial cancer. Sequencing used immunoSEQ multiplex PCR; TCRdb keeps in-frame clones, though not all of them. The data contain 55,000 to 70,000 clones, over 70% of them seen just once; the ten biggest clones take up about 4.5%. Sample: PBMCs, taken around atezolizumab (anti-PD-L1) treatment. These receptors all stem from a man aged 65-85 years with urothelial cancer.

This sequence joins TRBV12-5 and TRBJ2-5; no clear D gene. This CDR3 contains 10 residues. The germline V gene has CDR1 LGHNT and CDR2 FRNRAP. Trimming left V 6 bases short and J 7 bases short, with 6 bases between. CDR3 sequence reads: CASGLRTQYF. The CDR3 bases are TGTGCTAGTGGCCTCCGGACCCAGTACTTC.

The chain uses TRBV7-9 and TRBJ2-7; D might be TRBD2 (5 bases). The germline CDR1 and CDR2 sequences are SEHNR and FQNEAQ (reference sequence). V lost 2 bases, J lost 0 bases, and 11 bases lay in between. The CDR3 covers 15 residues. CDR3 protein: CASSLISSGSYEQYF. CDR3 nucleotides: TGTGCCAGCAGCTTAATTTCGAGCGGCTCCTACGAGCAGTACTTC.

This rearrangement joins TRBV7-9 to TRBJ2-7; TRBD2 matches at 8 bases. After removal of 5 bases from V and 0 bases from J, the junction contained 6 bases not matched to a gene. The CDR3 has 15 residues. From germline, CDR1 is SEHNR and CDR2 FQNEAQ (reference sequence). CDR3 sequence: CASSGSSGYSYEQYF. The CDR3 DNA is TGTGCCAGCAGCGGATCTAGCGGGTACTCCTACGAGCAGTACTTC.

Details on this clone: Because the CDR3 is missing its conserved closing phenylalanine or tryptophan, this is likely a read error. It is unclear where the CDR3 begins or ends on the DNA, so no DNA is shown, and the CDR3 is as TCRdb lists it. J is TRBJ2-7 and V is TRBV13; TRBD1, as called in the table, went unchecked against the DNA. Looked up from germline, CDR1 is PRHDT and CDR2 is FYEKMQ (reference sequence). The CDR3 adds up to 13 amino acids, both ends counted. The CDR3 reads CASSPRDSLTPEC.

The chain links TRBV19 to TRBJ2-7; 11 bases align to TRBD1. This CDR3 spans 13 amino acids. V dropped 10 bases and J dropped 4; count of bases not matched to a gene: 6. Germline CDR1 LNHDA, CDR2 SQIVND (reference sequence). CDR3 nucleotide sequence: TGTGCCACTGGACAGGGGGCTTTATACGAGCAGTACTTC. Its protein is CATGQGALYEQYF.

The V call is TRBV28, the J call TRBJ2-3; the match to TRBD2 covers 9 bases. CDR1 and CDR2 from the germline V gene are MDHEN and SYDVKM. This CDR3 is 16 amino acids long. The V and J ends lost 4 bases and 0 bases, in that order; junction bases with no gene match: 5. The CDR3 bases are TGTGCCAGCAGTTCAATAGCGGGAGATAGCACAGATACGCAGTATTTT. Protein sequence: CASSSIAGDSTDTQYF. The whole variable domain, remainder taken from reference TRBV28 and TRBJ2-3, is DVKVTQSSRYLVKRTGEKVFLECVQDMDHENMFWYRQDPGLGLRLIYFSYDVKMKEKGDIPEGYSVSREKKERFSLILESASTNQTSMYLCASSSIAGDSTDTQYFGPGTRLTVL.

The rearrangement links TRBV2 to TRBJ1-1, with D unresolved. This CDR3 comprises 14 residues. V shed 3 bases and J shed 5 bases, with 13 bases lying between them. Germline V gene sequence: CDR1 SNHLY, CDR2 FYNNEI. CDR3 sequence (DNA): TGTGCCAGCAGTGAGGGGATCCGGGGTACTGAAGCTTTCTTT. Translation gives CASSEGIRGTEAFF. The variable domain in full, with the rest retrieved from reference TRBV2 and TRBJ1-1, is EPEVTQTPSHQVTQMGQEVILRCVPISNHLYFYWYRQILGQKVEFLVSFYNNEISEKSEIFDDQFSVERPDGSNFTLKIRSTKLEDSAMYFCASSEGIRGTEAFFGQGTRLTVV.

This sequence joins TRBV7-9 and TRBJ2-1; 10 bases map to TRBD1. In germline, CDR1 is SEHNR, CDR2 FQNEAQ (reference sequence). This CDR3 comprises 15 residues. Trimming removed 5 bases from V and 8 bases from J; junction bases left unmatched: 9. The CDR3 DNA follows: TGTGCCAGCAGCCCGCCGGGACAGGGGATGCATGAGCAGTTCTTC. This translates into CASSPPGQGMHEQFF.

The chain carries TRBV6-1 and TRBJ2-5, with D maybe TRBD2 (5 bases). Germline CDR1 is MNHNS and CDR2 is SASEGT. The CDR3 totals 16 residues. V dropped 3 bases and J dropped 2 bases, with 16 bases sitting between them. CDR3 amino acids: CASSEMGGSTQETQYF. CDR3 in DNA: TGTGCCAGCAGTGAGATGGGCGGGTCGACTCAAGAGACCCAGTACTTC.

This rearrangement joins TRBV6-6 to TRBJ1-1, with D unresolved. The V end was cut by 2 bases, the J end by 2 bases, with 9 bases between. CDR3 size: 14 residues. Germline CDR1 is MNHNY and CDR2 is SVGAGI (reference sequence). The CDR3 DNA reads TGTGCCAGCAGTTACGGACGGACTAACACTGAAGCTTTCTTT. Translation gives CASSYGRTNTEAFF.

V and J are TRBV7-6 and TRBJ2-7; D perhaps matches TRBD1 (6 bases). Germline CDR1 reads SGHVS; CDR2 reads FNYEAQ. The length of the CDR3 is 16 residues. Trimming left V 0 bases short and J 2 bases short, with 14 bases between. The CDR3 is CASSLALGTIPYEQYF. The CDR3 coding sequence is TGTGCCAGCAGCTTAGCGCTGGGGACAATACCCTACGAGCAGTACTTC. The whole variable domain, remainder taken from reference TRBV7-6 and TRBJ2-7, is GAGVSQSPRYKVTKRGQDVALRCDPISGHVSLYWYRQALGQGPEFLTYFNYEAQQDKSGLPNDRFSAERPEGSISTLTIQRTEQRDSAMYRCASSLALGTIPYEQYFGPGTRLTVT.

V is TRBV9 and J is TRBJ2-7, with 14 bases identical to TRBD2. This CDR3 contains 15 residues. V gave up 4 bases and J gave up 6 bases; unmatched junction bases: 6. Germline-derived CDR1 and CDR2 are SGDLS and YYNGEE. CDR3 in amino acids: CASSPPGLAGGEQYF. CDR3 sequence (DNA): TGTGCCAGCAGCCCACCCGGACTAGCGGGAGGCGAGCAGTACTTC. Together with reference TRBV9 and TRBJ2-7, the CDR3 gives the full variable domain: DSGVTQTPKHLITATGQRVTLRCSPRSGDLSVYWYQQSLDQGLQFLIQYYNGEERAKGNILERFSAQQFPDLHSELNLSSLELGDSALYFCASSPPGLAGGEQYFGPGTRLTVT.

The chain recombines TRBV4-2 with TRBJ2-7; possibly TRBD2 for D (6 bases). There are 16 residues in the CDR3. Per the germline V gene, CDR1 is LGHNA and CDR2 is YNFKEQ. The V gene lost 0 bases and the J gene lost 3 bases, with 15 bases spanning the gap. The CDR3: CASSQDAGRPFYEQYF. DNA of the CDR3: TGTGCCAGCAGCCAAGATGCGGGGAGGCCCTTCTACGAGCAGTACTTC.

The chain couples TRBV4-1 to TRBJ1-2; D is ambiguous. The V gene lost 2 bases and the J gene lost 2 bases, with 12 bases spanning the gap. CDR1 and CDR2 (germline): MGHRA, YSYEKL. This CDR3 spans 15 amino acids. The CDR3 DNA reads TGCGCCAGCAGCCAATATGGTGGGAGAAACTATGGCTACACCTTC. Encoded protein: CASSQYGGRNYGYTF.

V is TRBV28 and J is TRBJ2-1; TRBD2 agrees at 8 bases. With 6 bases clipped from V and 8 bases from J, the junction kept 9 bases outside the gene matches. The CDR3 is 14 residues long. Germline assignment: CDR1 MDHEN and CDR2 SYDVKM. DNA of the CDR3: TGTGCCAGCAGAACCGGGACTAGGGGCGATGAGCAGTTCTTC. Translating gives CASRTGTRGDEQFF.

The chain employs TRBV15 and TRBJ2-2, with 9 bases that match TRBD1. Per the germline V gene, CDR1 is LNHNV and CDR2 is YYDKDF (reference sequence). The CDR3 is 14 residues long. V lost 5 bases, J lost 6 bases, and 4 bases stayed unmatched. CDR3 loop: CATSGDRAAGELFF. In DNA form, the CDR3 reads TGTGCCACCAGCGGGGACAGGGCCGCCGGGGAGCTGTTTTTT.

V is TRBV6-1 and J is TRBJ2-2; the match to TRBD1 covers 7 bases. V was clipped by 4 bases and J by 3 bases; unmatched bases: 5. The CDR3 runs to 15 residues. In germline, CDR1 is MNHNS, CDR2 SASEGT. This CDR3 reads CASSAGTDDTGELFF. CDR3 coding DNA: TGTGCCAGCAGTGCCGGGACAGACGACACCGGGGAGCTGTTTTTT.

This clone was seen a single time. V is TRBV7-8 and J is TRBJ2-7; 12 bases align to TRBD2. V lost 5 bases to trimming and J lost 5 bases; unmatched junction nucleotides: 7. The CDR3 is 15 amino acids. Germline values: CDR1 SGHVS, CDR2 FQNEAQ. The chain's CDR3 is CASSLGTSGSHEQYF. The CDR3 nucleotides read TGTGCCAGCAGCCTCGGGACTAGCGGGTCCCACGAGCAGTACTTC.